This passage covers 2 T cell receptor beta chains from one sample sequenced in a study of Ad26.COV2.S vaccination and SARS-CoV-2 variants (dated by TCRdb to about 2021). Interpreted using the paper, the treatment or condition label stands for: about 20 received Ad26.COV2.S at low or high dose, single or two shots; 5 received placebo; per-sample allocation not given. For vaccine and placebo recipients, repertoires were sequenced using samples collected on day 63 after the first injection. The receptor library was made with the immunoSEQ multiplex PCR assay. TCRdb carries this immuneACCESS record with in-frame sequences only. Its versions omit some clonotypes, under half of them owing to an unresolved V gene in the studies checked, with the rest unexplained. Here the sample has under 550,000 clones; over 75% occur a single time. The ten biggest clones cover 3.6% of the sample. The material sequenced was peripheral blood, taken in a trial of Ad26.COV2.S vaccine versus placebo. These receptors originate from a person between 18 and 60 years old who received the Ad26.COV2.S COVID-19 vaccine or a placebo.

This chain connects TRBV4-3 to TRBJ2-3, with TRBD1 as a possible D gene (6 bases). The CDR3 consists of 15 residues. The ends were cut back, 4 bases at V and 0 bases at J, with 11 bases in the middle. Per the germline V gene, CDR1 is LGHNA and CDR2 is YSLEER. The CDR3 region is CASSPTGTSTDTQYF. The CDR3 coding sequence is TGCGCCAGCAGCCCGACAGGAACTAGCACAGATACGCAGTATTTT.

This chain uses TRBV22-1 with TRBJ1-1. TRBV22-1 is an annotated pseudogene. The CDR3 is made up of 15 amino acids. In DNA, the CDR3 is TGTCCTGGGAGCGCCCGCTCGGAGTGGCGAACTGAAGCTTTCTTT. Residues: CPGSARSEWRTEAFF.